Listed below are T cell receptor beta chains from one sample, sequenced in a study of blood T cell repertoires in COVID-19. Some clones are missing from TCRdb's copy, which holds only in-frame ones; the method was immunoSEQ multiplex PCR. The repertoire includes some 150,000 clones, roughly 90% of them detected once, and under 2% sits in the top ten. Sequencing was carried out using peripheral blood. These receptors originate from a human donor in a cohort sampled during active COVID-19. Each CDR3 is given with its conserved first and last residue. The D gene is left open where the match is weak. Clone size, where shown, is once, few, many, or a class for clones that have expanded.

D gene: -
J gene: TRBJ1-5
clone size: -
V gene: TRBV7-2
CDR3 protein: CASSFGGQPQHF
CDR3 DNA: TGTGCCAGCAGCTTCGGGGGACAGCCCCAGCATTTT

D gene: -
J gene: TRBJ1-2
clone size: -
V gene: TRBV3-1/TRBV3-2
CDR3 protein: CASSQDRERNYGYTF
CDR3 DNA: TGTGCCAGCAGCCAAGATCGGGAACGTAACTATGGCTACACCTTC

D gene: -
J gene: TRBJ2-7
clone size: -
V gene: TRBV9
CDR3 protein: CASSLGTNTYEQYF
CDR3 DNA: TGTGCCAGCAGCTTAGGGACAAATACCTACGAGCAGTACTTC

D gene: -
J gene: TRBJ2-7
clone size: few
V gene: TRBV4-2
CDR3 protein: CASSLRRGPYEQYF
CDR3 DNA: TGTGCCAGCAGCTTACGCAGGGGTCCATACGAGCAGTACTTC

D gene: TRBD1
J gene: TRBJ1-3
clone size: -
V gene: TRBV19
CDR3 protein: CASSIDRVRGIGNTIYF
CDR3 DNA: TGTGCCAGTAGTATAGATCGAGTCAGGGGGATCGGAAACACCATATATTTT

D gene: -
J gene: TRBJ2-7
clone size: -
V gene: TRBV6-5
CDR3 protein: CASRPPGGAGYEQYF
CDR3 DNA: TGTGCCAGCAGACCGCCCGGCGGGGCGGGCTACGAGCAGTACTTC

D gene: TRBD1
J gene: TRBJ2-7
clone size: few
V gene: TRBV6-1
CDR3 protein: CASSEAPGQGAWEQYF
CDR3 DNA: TGTGCCAGCAGTGAAGCGCCGGGACAGGGGGCATGGGAGCAGTACTTC

D gene: -
J gene: TRBJ2-1
clone size: -
V gene: TRBV29-1
CDR3 protein: CSGGAGAYSYNEQFF
CDR3 DNA: TGCAGCGGAGGGGCAGGGGCCTACTCCTACAATGAGCAGTTCTTC

D gene: -
J gene: TRBJ2-2
clone size: -
V gene: TRBV6-6
CDR3 protein: CASSYLTGHTGELFF
CDR3 DNA: TGTGCCAGCAGTTACCTTACAGGGCACACCGGGGAGCTGTTTTTT

D gene: TRBD1
J gene: TRBJ1-2
clone size: -
V gene: TRBV4-3
CDR3 protein: CASSQDLDRGRVGYTF
CDR3 DNA: TGCGCCAGCAGCCAAGATCTGGACAGGGGACGGGTTGGCTACACCTTC